Listed here are 20 T cell receptor beta chains from one sample, sequenced in a study of identical twins. TCRdb passed the 5' RACE reads through MiXCR, listing each CDR3 protein once. This table has roughly 230,000 distinct CDR3 sequences, around 8% appearing once. These data also featured in a second study, about yellow fever vaccine responses in identical twins.

The sample consisted of CD8+ T cells sorted from blood. The source is a woman aged 18-30 years in good health.

The sample holds many counts of this clonotype. The J gene is TRBJ2-1, the V gene TRBV20-1; 14 positions match TRBD2. The V gene's germline CDR1 is DFQATT and CDR2 SNEGSKA (reference sequence). The CDR3 runs to 20 residues. The V and J ends lost 1 base and 9 bases, in that order; junction bases with no gene match: 20. The CDR3 nucleotides are TGCAGTGCTAGAGCACCTCCAGGGACTAGCGGGAGTTTAGAATGGGTTGAGCAGTTCTTC. It is translated as CSARAPPGTSGSLEWVEQFF.

CDR3 in amino acids: CACYSGRISYNEQFF. In DNA form, the CDR3 reads TGTGCTTGTTATAGCGGGAGAATCTCCTACAATGAGCAGTTCTTC. The chain couples TRBV30 to TRBJ2-1, with TRBD2 identical over 9 bases. The CDR3 length is 15 residues. The germline gives CDR1 GTSNPN, CDR2 SVGIG (reference sequence).

The chain employs TRBV29-1 and TRBJ2-7, with D possibly matching TRBD2 (5 bases). Trimming cost V 4 bases and J 6 bases, with 7 bases left between them. This CDR3 comprises 10 residues. From germline, CDR1 is SQVTM and CDR2 ANQGSEA. CDR3 protein: CSVAAGEQYF. Here the CDR3 DNA reads TGCAGCGTTGCGGCGGGCGAGCAGTACTTC.

This clonotype was picked up a small number of times. The chain is built from TRBV27 and TRBJ2-1, with D perhaps matching TRBD1 or TRBD2 (5 bases each). CDR1 and CDR2 (germline): MNHEY, SMNVEV (reference sequence). The CDR3 loop spans 15 amino acids. V lost 6 bases to trimming and J lost 1 base, with 13 bases between them. The CDR3 loop reads CASSMPGRSYNEQFF. The CDR3 nucleotides are TGTGCCAGCAGCATGCCGGGACGGTCCTACAATGAGCAGTTCTTC.

In this sample, this clonotype turned up a few times. The chain carries TRBV5-1 and TRBJ2-3; D remains unclear. Trimming removed 5 bases from V and 4 bases from J, with 11 bases in between. CDR3 size: 13 residues. The V gene's germline CDR1 is SGHRS and CDR2 YFSETQ. The CDR3 here is CASRTSVADTQYF. In DNA form, the CDR3 reads TGCGCCAGCAGAACCTCCGTGGCAGATACGCAGTATTTT. The complete variable domain, with remaining parts taken from reference TRBV5-1 and TRBJ2-3, reads KAGVTQTPRYLIKTRGQQVTLSCSPISGHRSVSWYQQTPGQGLQFLFEYFSETQRNKGNFPGRFSGRQFSNSRSEMNVSTLELGDSALYLCASRTSVADTQYFGPGTRLTVL.

The sample holds a few counts of this clonotype. The chain recombines TRBV20-1 with TRBJ2-7; 12 bases match TRBD2. This CDR3 spans 13 amino acids. The germline V gene has CDR1 DFQATT and CDR2 SNEGSKA (reference sequence). Unmatched junction bases numbered 2, after V lost 5 bases and J lost 3 bases. The CDR3 coding sequence is TGCAGTGCTCTAGCGGGAGGGTTCTACGAGCAGTACTTC. It codes for CSALAGGFYEQYF.

In this sample, this clonotype turned up many times. The chain joins TRBV4-1 to TRBJ2-7, with a possible D match to TRBD2 (6 bases). V was shortened by 0 bases and J by 2 bases, with 14 bases between the two germline ends. CDR1 and CDR2 from the germline V gene are MGHRA and YSYEKL. This CDR3 has 16 residues. CDR3 residues: CASSQDGRDSAYEQYF. The DNA of the CDR3 is TGCGCCAGCAGCCAAGATGGACGGGACTCCGCCTACGAGCAGTACTTC.

This clonotype has just one count. The chain is built from TRBV20-1 and TRBJ2-7; TRBD2 matches 8 bases. The germline gives CDR1 DFQATT, CDR2 SNEGSKA (reference sequence). This CDR3 contains 13 residues. V shed 7 bases, J shed 4 bases, and the junction held 9 bases outside the gene matches. The CDR3 region is CSGRLAGTYEQYF. CDR3 nucleotides: TGCAGTGGTCGGCTAGCGGGCACATACGAGCAGTACTTC.

The chain employs TRBV5-1 and TRBJ2-7; 7 bases agree with TRBD2. Germline V lookup: CDR1 SGHRS, CDR2 YFSETQ. The CDR3 is 16 residues long. The J segment lost 2 bases and the V segment lost 0 bases, leaving 8 bases of the junction unmatched. As DNA, the CDR3 is TGCGCCAGCAGCTTGGCGCCAGCGGGACCTCCCTACGAGCAGTACTTC. Translated: CASSLAPAGPPYEQYF.

This clonotype was counted only a few times. As DNA, the CDR3 is TGCGCCAGCAGCTTGGGAGGGAAGGAGACCCAGTACTTC. It encodes CASSLGGKETQYF. The chain joins TRBV5-1 to TRBJ2-5, with D perhaps TRBD2 (5 bases). The V end lost 0 bases, the J end lost 5 bases, and 8 bases lay between the germline ends. Germline V lookup: CDR1 SGHRS, CDR2 YFSETQ. The CDR3 is 13 residues long.

This chain uses TRBV29-1 with TRBJ2-1; 14 bases fit TRBD2. The CDR3 is 20 residues long. V shed 4 bases and J 3 bases; nucleotides not matched to a gene: 17. In germline, CDR1 is SQVTM, CDR2 ANQGSEA. The CDR3 loop reads CSVAGTTGTSGRAIYNEQFF. Written as DNA, the CDR3 is TGCAGCGTTGCGGGAACCACCGGGACTAGCGGGAGAGCTATCTACAATGAGCAGTTCTTC.

The rearrangement uses TRBV7-6 and TRBJ2-1; 10 bases are a match to TRBD2. This CDR3 has 16 amino acids. Trimming cost V 5 bases and J 7 bases; bases outside gene matches: 11. Germline CDR1 and CDR2: SGHVS and FNYEAQ. CDR3: CASSQWTSGEGNEQFF. The CDR3 coding sequence is TGTGCCAGCAGCCAATGGACTAGCGGAGAAGGGAATGAGCAGTTCTTC.

This clonotype was seen a few times. The J gene is TRBJ2-7, the V gene TRBV2; 7 bases match TRBD1. This CDR3 is built from 15 residues. CDR1 and CDR2 from the germline V gene are SNHLY and FYNNEI. Unmatched junction bases numbered 11, after V lost 7 bases and J lost 2 bases. The CDR3 protein is CASTRQGQSPYEQYF. Here the CDR3 DNA reads TGTGCCAGCACCCGACAGGGACAATCCCCCTACGAGCAGTACTTC.

J is TRBJ2-2 and V is TRBV20-1, with 7 bases lining up with TRBD2. This CDR3 contains 15 residues. Germline CDR1 is DFQATT and CDR2 is SNEGSKA (reference sequence). The ends lost 4 bases at V and 3 bases at J; junction bases unmatched: 8. In nucleotides, the CDR3 is TGCAGTGCTACCCCGGGGACTACTTACACCGGGGAGCTGTTTTTT. It yields the protein CSATPGTTYTGELFF.

This rearrangement joins TRBV20-1 to TRBJ2-1; D not resolved. Germline V lookup: CDR1 DFQATT, CDR2 SNEGSKA (reference sequence). V was shortened by 3 bases and J by 0 bases, with 9 bases between the two germline ends. This CDR3 contains 14 residues. The CDR3 here is CSARLIRSYNEQFF. CDR3 DNA sequence: TGCAGTGCTAGGTTAATACGCTCCTACAATGAGCAGTTCTTC.

This clonotype was seen a handful of times. The chain combines TRBV4-2 with TRBJ1-1; 7 nucleotides match TRBD1. Trimming took 4 bases from V and 1 from J; bases not matched to a gene: 3. Germline V gene lookup returns CDR1 LGHNA and CDR2 YNFKEQ. This CDR3 contains 14 residues. CDR3 loop: CASSLGQQNTEAFF. Here the CDR3 DNA reads TGTGCCAGCAGCCTGGGACAGCAGAACACTGAAGCTTTCTTT.

In its sample, this clonotype was seen many times. J is TRBJ2-6 and V is TRBV6-4; no definite D call. This CDR3 has 16 residues. V lost 2 bases and J lost 0, with 8 bases in between. Per germline, CDR1 MRHNA and CDR2 SNTAGT. The CDR3 protein is CASSDTEISGANVLTF. Here the CDR3 DNA reads TGTGCCAGCAGTGACACGGAAATCTCTGGGGCCAACGTCCTGACTTTC.

This clonotype was picked up many times. The chain joins TRBV3-1 to TRBJ2-1; D gene unclear. The CDR3 has 16 amino acids. The germline V and J ends were trimmed by 3 bases and 2 bases, with 14 bases remaining between them. Germline V gene lookup returns CDR1 LGHDT and CDR2 YNNKEL (reference sequence). The CDR3 DNA sequence: TGTGCCAGCAGCCATTCCCCGGGTTCCGCCTACAATGAGCAGTTCTTC. It specifies CASSHSPGSAYNEQFF.

This clonotype was found once. This is likely a read error, given that the CDR3 carries no conserved phenylalanine or tryptophan at its end. The chain combines TRBV28 with TRBJ1-6, with D possibly TRBD1 on 5 matching bases. Looked up from germline, CDR1 is MDHEN and CDR2 is SYDVKM. Trimming cost V 4 bases and J 2 bases, with 15 bases left between them. The CDR3 runs to 17 residues. The CDR3 DNA is TGTGCCAGCAGTTCGACAGCCGCCAGACCCTATAATTCACCCCTCCACTCT. This encodes CASSSTAARPYNSPLHS.

This chain links TRBV9 with TRBJ1-5; a weak D match, TRBD1 (5 bases). This CDR3 spans 17 amino acids. V gave up 0 bases and J gave up 9 bases, with 22 bases separating them. From germline, CDR1 is SGDLS and CDR2 YYNGEE. CDR3 coding DNA: TGTGCCAGCAGCGTAGCCCCGCCGACAGTTTGTTGGTTGCCCCAGCATTTT. Its protein product is CASSVAPPTVCWLPQHF.